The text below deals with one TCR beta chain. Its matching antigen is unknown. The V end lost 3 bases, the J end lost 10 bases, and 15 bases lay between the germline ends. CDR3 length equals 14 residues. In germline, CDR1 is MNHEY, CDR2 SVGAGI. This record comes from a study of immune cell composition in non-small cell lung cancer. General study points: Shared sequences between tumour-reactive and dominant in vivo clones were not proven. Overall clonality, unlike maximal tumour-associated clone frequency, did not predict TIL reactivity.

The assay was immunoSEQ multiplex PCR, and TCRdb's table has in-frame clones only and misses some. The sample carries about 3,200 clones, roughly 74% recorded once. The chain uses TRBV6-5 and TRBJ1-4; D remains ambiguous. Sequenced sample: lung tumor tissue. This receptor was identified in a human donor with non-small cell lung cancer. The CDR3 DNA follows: TGTGCCAGCAGTTATCAGCCCAATGAGGGAAAACTGTTTTTT. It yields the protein CASSYQPNEGKLFF.